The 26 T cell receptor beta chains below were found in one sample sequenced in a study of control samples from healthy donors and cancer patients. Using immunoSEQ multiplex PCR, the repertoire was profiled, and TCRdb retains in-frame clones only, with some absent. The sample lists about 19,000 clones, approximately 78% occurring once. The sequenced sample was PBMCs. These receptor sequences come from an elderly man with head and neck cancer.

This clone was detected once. The CDR3 DNA reads as TGTGCCATCAGTGAGGAGGGGGACAGCTATGGTCCCCAGCATTTT. This translates into CAISEEGDSYGPQHF. V usage is TRBV10-3 and J usage is TRBJ1-5, with 7 nucleotides matching TRBD1. Per the germline V gene, CDR1 is ENHRY and CDR2 is SYGVKD. The CDR3 loop spans 15 amino acids. The trim removed 2 bases at V and 10 bases at J, leaving 11 bases unmatched.

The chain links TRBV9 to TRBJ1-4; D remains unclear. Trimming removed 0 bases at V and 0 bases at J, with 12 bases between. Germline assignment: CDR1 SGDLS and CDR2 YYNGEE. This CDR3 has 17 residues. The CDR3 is CASSVEIHLATNEKLFF. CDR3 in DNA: TGTGCCAGCAGCGTAGAGATACACCTAGCAACTAATGAAAAACTGTTTTTT.

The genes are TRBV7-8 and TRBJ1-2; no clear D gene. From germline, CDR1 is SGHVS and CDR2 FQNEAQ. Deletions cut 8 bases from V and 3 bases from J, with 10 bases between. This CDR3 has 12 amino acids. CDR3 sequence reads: CASQGQDYGYTF. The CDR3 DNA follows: TGTGCCAGCCAAGGGCAGGACTATGGCTACACCTTC.

The CDR3 loop reads CASHGRRGLNTEAFF. CDR3 in DNA: TGTGCCAGCCACGGTCGAAGGGGGCTCAACACTGAAGCTTTCTTT. The chain joins TRBV28 to TRBJ1-1, with 7 bases lining up with TRBD1. Losses at the gene ends were 8 bases for V and 2 bases for J; bases not matched to a gene: 11. There are 15 residues in the CDR3. The germline V gene has CDR1 MDHEN and CDR2 SYDVKM.

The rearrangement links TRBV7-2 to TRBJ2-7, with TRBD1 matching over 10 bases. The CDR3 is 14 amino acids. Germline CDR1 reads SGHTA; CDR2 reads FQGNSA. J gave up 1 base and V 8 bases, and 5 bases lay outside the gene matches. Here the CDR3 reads CASGRDRGSYEQYF. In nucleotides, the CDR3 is TGTGCCAGCGGCCGGGACAGGGGATCCTACGAGCAGTACTTC. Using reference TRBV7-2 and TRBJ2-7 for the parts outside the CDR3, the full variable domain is GAGVSQSPSNKVTEKGKDVELRCDPISGHTALYWYRQSLGQGLEFLIYFQGNSAPDKSGLPSDRFSAERTGGSVSTLTIQRTQQEDSAVYLCASGRDRGSYEQYFGPGTRLTVT.

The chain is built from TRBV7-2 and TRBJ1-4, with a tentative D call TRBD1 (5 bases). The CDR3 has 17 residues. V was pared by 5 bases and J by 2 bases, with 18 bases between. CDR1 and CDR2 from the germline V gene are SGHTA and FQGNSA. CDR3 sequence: CASSPPRQISTNEKLFF. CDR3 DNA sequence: TGTGCCAGCAGCCCCCCCAGACAGATTTCCACTAATGAAAAACTGTTTTTT.

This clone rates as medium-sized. CDR3 amino acids: CASSPLGDPNTEAFF. CDR3 in DNA: TGCGCCAGCAGTCCCCTGGGGGACCCGAACACTGAAGCTTTCTTT. The chain joins TRBV10-1 to TRBJ1-1, with D perhaps TRBD1 (5 bases). The CDR3 totals 15 residues. The germline gives CDR1 WNHNN, CDR2 SYGVQD (reference sequence). V lost 5 bases to trimming and J lost 1 base, with 14 bases between them.

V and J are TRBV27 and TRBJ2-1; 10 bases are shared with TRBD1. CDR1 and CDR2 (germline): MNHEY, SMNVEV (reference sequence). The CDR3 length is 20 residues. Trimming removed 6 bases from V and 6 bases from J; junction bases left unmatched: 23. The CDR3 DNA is TGTGCCAGCAGCCGCCGGGGGACAGGGGTGTATAGTTCACGGGTCAATGAGCAGTTCTTC. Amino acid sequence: CASSRRGTGVYSSRVNEQFF.

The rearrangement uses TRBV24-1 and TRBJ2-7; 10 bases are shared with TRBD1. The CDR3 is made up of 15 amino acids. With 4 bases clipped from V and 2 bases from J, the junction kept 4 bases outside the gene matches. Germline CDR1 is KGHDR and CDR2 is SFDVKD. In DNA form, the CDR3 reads TGTGCCACCAGTGAGACAGGGGGCAGGACCTACGAGCAGTACTTC. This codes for CATSETGGRTYEQYF.

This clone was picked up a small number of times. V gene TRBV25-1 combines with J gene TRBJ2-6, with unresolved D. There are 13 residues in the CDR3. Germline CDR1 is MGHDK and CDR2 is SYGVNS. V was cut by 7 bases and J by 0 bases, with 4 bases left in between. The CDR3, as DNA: TGTGCCAGCATAGACTCTGGGGCCAACGTCCTGACTTTC. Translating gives CASIDSGANVLTF.

The chain's CDR3 is CASSLRTSGGTAGELFF. The CDR3 DNA follows: TGTGCCAGCAGCTTACGGACTAGCGGGGGGACCGCCGGGGAGCTGTTTTTT. V and J are TRBV11-2 and TRBJ2-2; 14 bases align to TRBD2. The V and J ends lost 2 bases and 6 bases, in that order; junction bases with no gene match: 5. The CDR3 length is 17 residues. Per the germline V gene, CDR1 is SGHAT and CDR2 is FQNNGV.

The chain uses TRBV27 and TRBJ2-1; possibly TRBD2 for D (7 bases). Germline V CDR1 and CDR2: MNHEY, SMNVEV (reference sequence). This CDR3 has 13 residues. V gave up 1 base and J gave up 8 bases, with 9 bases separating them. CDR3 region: CASSLWGGYEQFF. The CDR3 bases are TGTGCCAGCAGTTTATGGGGGGGCTATGAGCAGTTCTTC.

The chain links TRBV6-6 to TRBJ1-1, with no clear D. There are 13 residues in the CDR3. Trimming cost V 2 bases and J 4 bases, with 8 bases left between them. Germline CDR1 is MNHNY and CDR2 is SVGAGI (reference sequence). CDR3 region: CASSYRQFTEAFF. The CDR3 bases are TGTGCCAGCAGTTACAGGCAGTTCACTGAAGCTTTCTTT.

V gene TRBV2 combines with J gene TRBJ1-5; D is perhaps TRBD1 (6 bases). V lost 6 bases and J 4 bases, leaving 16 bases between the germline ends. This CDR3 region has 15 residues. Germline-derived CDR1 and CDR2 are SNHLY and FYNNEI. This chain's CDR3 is CASRRGTALNQPQHF. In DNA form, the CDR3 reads TGTGCCAGCAGGAGGGGGACGGCTTTGAATCAGCCCCAGCATTTT. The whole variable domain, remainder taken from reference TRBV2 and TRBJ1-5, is EPEVTQTPSHQVTQMGQEVILRCVPISNHLYFYWYRQILGQKVEFLVSFYNNEISEKSEIFDDQFSVERPDGSNFTLKIRSTKLEDSAMYFCASRRGTALNQPQHFGDGTRLSIL.

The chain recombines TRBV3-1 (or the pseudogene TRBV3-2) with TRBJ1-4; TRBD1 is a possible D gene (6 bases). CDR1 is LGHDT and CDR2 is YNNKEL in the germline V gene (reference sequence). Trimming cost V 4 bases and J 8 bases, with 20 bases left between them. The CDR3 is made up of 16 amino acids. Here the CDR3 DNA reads TGTGCCAGCAGCCCGTCCCGGGGGGGGCGTTGGGAAAAACTGTTTTTT. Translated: CASSPSRGGRWEKLFF.

The CDR3 spells CASNSGTGNNYGYTF. The DNA for the CDR3 is TGCGCCAGCAACTCCGGGACAGGGAACAACTATGGCTACACCTTC. J is TRBJ1-2 and V is TRBV4-1; TRBD1 aligns across 9 bases. J was trimmed by 2 bases and V by 7 bases; bases with no gene match: 8. Looked up from germline, CDR1 is MGHRA and CDR2 is YSYEKL. The CDR3 covers 15 residues.

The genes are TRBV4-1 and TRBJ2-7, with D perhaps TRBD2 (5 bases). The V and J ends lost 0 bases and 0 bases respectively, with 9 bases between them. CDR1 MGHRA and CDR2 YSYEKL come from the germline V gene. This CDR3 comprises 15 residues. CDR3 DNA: TGCGCCAGCAGCCAAGAGTGGGGAGACTCCTACGAGCAGTACTTC. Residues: CASSQEWGDSYEQYF.

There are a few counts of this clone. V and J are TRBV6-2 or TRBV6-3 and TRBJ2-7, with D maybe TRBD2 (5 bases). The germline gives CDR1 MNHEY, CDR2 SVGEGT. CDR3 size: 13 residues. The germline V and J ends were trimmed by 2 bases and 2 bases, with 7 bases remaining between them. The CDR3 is CASSYGETYEQYF. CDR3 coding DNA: TGTGCCAGCAGTTACGGGGAGACCTACGAGCAGTACTTC.

CDR3 in DNA: TGCGCCAGCAATAGGGACCAGTACGAGCAGTACTTC. The encoded protein is CASNRDQYEQYF. This sequence joins TRBV5-1 and TRBJ2-7; either TRBD1 or TRBD2 may fit D (5 bases each). Germline V CDR1 and CDR2: SGHRS, YFSETQ. V was clipped by 6 bases and J by 4 bases, with 11 bases between them. The CDR3 totals 12 residues.

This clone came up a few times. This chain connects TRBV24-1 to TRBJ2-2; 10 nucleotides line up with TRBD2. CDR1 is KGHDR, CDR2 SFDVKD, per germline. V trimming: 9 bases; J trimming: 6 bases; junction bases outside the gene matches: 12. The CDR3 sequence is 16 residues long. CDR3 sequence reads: CATQSSSGGIAGELFF. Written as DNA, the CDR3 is TGTGCCACCCAAAGCAGTAGCGGGGGGATCGCCGGGGAGCTGTTTTTT.

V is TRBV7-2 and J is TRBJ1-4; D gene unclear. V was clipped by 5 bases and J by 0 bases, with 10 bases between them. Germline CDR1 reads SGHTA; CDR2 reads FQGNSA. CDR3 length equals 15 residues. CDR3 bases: TGTGCCAGCAGCCCAACATGGGCAACTAATGAAAAACTGTTTTTT. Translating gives CASSPTWATNEKLFF.

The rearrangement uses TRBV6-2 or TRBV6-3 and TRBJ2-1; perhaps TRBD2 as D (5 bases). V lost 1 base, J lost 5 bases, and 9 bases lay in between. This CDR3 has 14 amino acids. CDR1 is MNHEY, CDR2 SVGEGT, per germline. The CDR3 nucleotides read TGTGCCAGCAGTTACTTACTAGTAAACAATGAGCAGTTCTTC. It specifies CASSYLLVNNEQFF.

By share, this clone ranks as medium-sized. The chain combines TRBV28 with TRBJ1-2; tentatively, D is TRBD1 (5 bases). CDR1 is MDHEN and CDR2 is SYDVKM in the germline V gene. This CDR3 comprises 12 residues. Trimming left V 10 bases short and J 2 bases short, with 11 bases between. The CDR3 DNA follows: TGTGCCACGGGGGGAGAAAACTATGGCTACACCTTC. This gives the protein CATGGENYGYTF.

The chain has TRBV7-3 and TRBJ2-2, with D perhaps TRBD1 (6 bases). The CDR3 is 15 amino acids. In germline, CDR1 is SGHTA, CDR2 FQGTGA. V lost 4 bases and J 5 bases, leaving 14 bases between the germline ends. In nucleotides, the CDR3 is TGTGCCAGCAGCTGGGGACATTCGCGAACCGGGGAGCTGTTTTTT. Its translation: CASSWGHSRTGELFF.

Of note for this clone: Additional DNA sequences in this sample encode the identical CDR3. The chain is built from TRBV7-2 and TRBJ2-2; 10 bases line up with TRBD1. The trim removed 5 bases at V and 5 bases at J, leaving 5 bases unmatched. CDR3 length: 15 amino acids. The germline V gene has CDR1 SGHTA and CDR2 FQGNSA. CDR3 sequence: CASSPRDRGTGELFF. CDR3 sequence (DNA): TGTGCCAGCAGCCCTAGGGACAGGGGAACCGGGGAGCTGTTTTTT.

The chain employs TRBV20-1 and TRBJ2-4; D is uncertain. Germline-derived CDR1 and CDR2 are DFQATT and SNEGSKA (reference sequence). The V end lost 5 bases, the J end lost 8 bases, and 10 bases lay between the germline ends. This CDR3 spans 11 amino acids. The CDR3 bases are TGCAGTGCTCCTGAGCTTGACATTCAGTACTTC. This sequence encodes CSAPELDIQYF.